The sequence of this TCR beta chain was determined in a study of blood T cell repertoires in COVID-19 (dated by TCRdb to about 2020). With respect to the entire study: The collaborator samples originated in the United States, Italy and Spain and spanned the acute and convalescent phases of COVID-19. Where HLA class I and class II types were available, the types were taken from metadata supplied by the sample provider, not from assay-based typing. The repertoires were released in a freely available public database meant as a resource for research on the immune response to SARS-CoV-2. The dataset comprised deeply sampled blood TCRbeta repertoires from subjects exposed to, actively infected with, or recovered from COVID-19. The samples were drawn from the first 160 participants of the ongoing ImmuneRACE study and from some 1,300 subjects provided by 6 global collaborators. A de-identified subject ID, COVID-19 status, age in years and sex were almost always included in the sample metadata. The material from the prospective study consisted of cDNA or gDNA derived from T cells, B-cell-depleted T cells, or PBMCs.

The CDR3, cysteine through valine, is 15 amino acids long. Of all the DNA, just the CDR3 is kept, 45 bases in frame from base 1. After removal of 3 bases from V and 5 bases from J, the junction retains 9 bases not matched to a gene. The germline V gene sets CDR1 to SGHAT and CDR2 to FQNNGV. General findings and caveats noted by the study authors: The quantity of clinical and demographic metadata differed by source and by participant and was supplied without curation.

Participants in the prospective study were aged roughly 18 to 89 years, lived in more than 20 United States geographic areas, and enrolled through a virtual design. In the prospective study, cohorts were assigned on the basis of participant-reported clinical history obtained from a screening survey and a study questionnaire. Recovered participants in ImmuneRACE Cohort 3 were defined as having two consecutive negative NP/OP PCR tests, clearance from a healthcare professional, or resolution of symptoms. Each participant in the prospective study had whole blood, serum and a nasopharyngeal or oropharyngeal swab collected by mobile phlebotomists. Additional blood draws and questionnaires over an approximately 2-month period could optionally be provided by prospective study participants. Before DNA extraction, prospective study blood samples were shipped either frozen or at room temperature. This clone was seen more than once but under ten times. The target of this receptor is not known. Per-nucleotide qualities are absent, and no much larger clonotype sits a single base away.

The immunoSEQ Assay, a bias-controlled multiplex PCR, was used to amplify TCRbeta CDR3 regions from genomic DNA. The authors' pipeline ran thus. Within the assay, amplification of reference gene primers was used to estimate how many nucleated cells each sample contained. To quantify the absolute abundance of each unique TCRbeta CDR3 rearrangement, sequence reads were collapsed and filtered. For each sample, productive Simpson clonality was calculated as the square root of Simpson's diversity index over productive rearrangements. Not all clones reach the TCRdb copy of this immuneACCESS table, which keeps in-frame sequences only. Checked studies attribute under half of the gap to unresolved V genes and leave the rest unexplained. D and trimming come from the DNA, and the V and J calls and clone size come from that table. In this sample the table shows 140,000 to 150,000 clones, 78% of which occur a single time. The ten top clones hold 6% of the sample.

Sequencing used PBMCs or T cells enriched from blood (not recorded which). Recombination connected TRBV11-2 to TRBJ2-7, and TRBD1 matches 8 of the central bases. The TCR was taken from a woman between 50 and 59 years old who had recovered from COVID-19. The nucleotide sequence is given as TGTGCCAGCAGCTTTCAGGGGGCCGCCTGGGACGAGCAGTACGTC. Its protein is CASSFQGAAWDEQYV.